This T cell receptor beta chain is from a study of CD8 T cells in Susac syndrome. Per the germline V gene, CDR1 is MDHEN and CDR2 is SYDVKM. Deletions cut 7 bases from V and 1 base from J, with 15 bases between. The CDR3 spans 15 residues. Reverse transcription of about 0.5 to 1 ug RNA was performed with random hexamers. TCRdb called the immunoSEQ multiplex PCR reads again in MiXCR, with one record for every CDR3 protein. The table includes 100,000 to 150,000 distinct CDR3 sequences, 85% to 95% detected once. This clonotype was found once. The chain is built from TRBV28 and TRBJ2-3; a possible D gene is TRBD2 (5 bases). The clonotype originates from a human donor with multiple sclerosis. The sequencing sample was made of CD4+ T cells from PBMCs. Here the CDR3 reads CASTEGWGGTDTQYF. The CDR3 nucleotides are TGTGCCAGCACCGAGGGCTGGGGAGGCACAGATACGCAGTATTTT. The complete variable domain, with remaining parts taken from reference TRBV28 and TRBJ2-3, reads DVKVTQSSRYLVKRTGEKVFLECVQDMDHENMFWYRQDPGLGLRLIYFSYDVKMKEKGDIPEGYSVSREKKERFSLILESASTNQTSMYLCASTEGWGGTDTQYFGPGTRLTVL.